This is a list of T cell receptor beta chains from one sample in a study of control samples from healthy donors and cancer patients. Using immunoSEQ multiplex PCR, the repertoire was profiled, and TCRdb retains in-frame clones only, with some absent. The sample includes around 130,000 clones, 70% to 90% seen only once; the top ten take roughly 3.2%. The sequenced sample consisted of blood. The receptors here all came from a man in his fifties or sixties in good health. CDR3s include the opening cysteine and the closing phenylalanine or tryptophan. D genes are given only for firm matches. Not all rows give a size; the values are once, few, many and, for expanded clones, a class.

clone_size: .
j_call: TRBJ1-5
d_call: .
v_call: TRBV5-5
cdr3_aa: CASSLREGWPQHF
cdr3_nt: TGTGCCAGCAGCTTGCGGGAGGGTTGGCCCCAGCATTTT

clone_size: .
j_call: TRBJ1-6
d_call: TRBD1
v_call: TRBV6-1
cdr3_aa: CASSALPDRGGNSPLHF
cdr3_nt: TGTGCCAGCAGTGCGCTACCTGACAGGGGTGGCAATTCACCCCTCCACTTT

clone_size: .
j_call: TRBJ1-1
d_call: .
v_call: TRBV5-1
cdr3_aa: CASSGTRPTVEAFF
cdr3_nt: TGCGCCAGCAGCGGAACACGACCAACAGTTGAAGCTTTCTTT

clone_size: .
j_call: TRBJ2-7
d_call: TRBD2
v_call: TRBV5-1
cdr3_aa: CASSPGLAGAGSYEQYF
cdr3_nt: TGCGCCAGCAGCCCGGGACTAGCGGGGGCCGGTTCATACGAGCAGTACTTC

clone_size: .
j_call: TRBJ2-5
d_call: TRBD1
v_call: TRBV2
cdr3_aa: CASNFLGQGGETQYF
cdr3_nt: TGTGCCAGCAATTTCCTTGGACAGGGGGGAGAGACCCAGTACTTC

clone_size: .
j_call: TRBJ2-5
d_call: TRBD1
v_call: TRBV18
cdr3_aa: CASSPGQIQETQYF
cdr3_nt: TGTGCCAGCTCACCGGGACAGATACAAGAGACCCAGTACTTC

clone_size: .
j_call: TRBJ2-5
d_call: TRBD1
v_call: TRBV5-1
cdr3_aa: CASSSDVTGGTQYF
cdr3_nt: TGCGCCAGCAGCTCGGACGTGACAGGGGGGACCCAGTACTTC

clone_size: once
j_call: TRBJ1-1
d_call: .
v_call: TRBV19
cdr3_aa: CASSEGNTEAFF
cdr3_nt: TGTGCCAGTAGTGAGGGGAACACTGAAGCTTTCTTT

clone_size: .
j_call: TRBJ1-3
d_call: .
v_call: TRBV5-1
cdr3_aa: CASSWGETGANTIYF
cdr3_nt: TGCGCCAGCAGCTGGGGGGAGACAGGAGCTAACACCATATATTTT

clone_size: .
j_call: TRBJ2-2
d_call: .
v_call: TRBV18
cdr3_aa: CASSPVQNTGELFF
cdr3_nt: TGTGCCAGCTCACCGGTACAGAACACCGGGGAGCTGTTTTTT

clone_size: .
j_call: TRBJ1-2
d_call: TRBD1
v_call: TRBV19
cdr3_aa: CASSITMGTGGRYTF
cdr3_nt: TGTGCCAGTAGTATTACGATGGGGACAGGGGGTCGCTACACCTTC

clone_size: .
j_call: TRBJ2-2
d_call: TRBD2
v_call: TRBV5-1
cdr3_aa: CASSLARVLAGPGGTGELFF
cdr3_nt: TGCGCCAGCAGCTTGGCGAGAGTACTAGCGGGCCCCGGAGGCACCGGGGAGCTGTTTTTT

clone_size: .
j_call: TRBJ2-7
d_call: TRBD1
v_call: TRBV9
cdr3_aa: CASSVGTGADEQYF
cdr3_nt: TGTGCCAGCAGCGTAGGGACAGGGGCCGACGAGCAGTACTTC

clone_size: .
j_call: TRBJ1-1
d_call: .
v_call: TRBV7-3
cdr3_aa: CASSRQPNTEAFF
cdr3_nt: TGTGCCAGCAGCCGTCAGCCGAACACTGAAGCTTTCTTT

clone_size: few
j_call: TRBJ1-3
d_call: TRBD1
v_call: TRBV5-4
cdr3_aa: CASSRGTAVGDYSGNTIYF
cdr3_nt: TGTGCCAGCAGCCGTGGGACAGCGGTTGGAGACTACTCTGGAAACACCATATATTTT

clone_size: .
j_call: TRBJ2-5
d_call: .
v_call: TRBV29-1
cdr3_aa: CSVLDGRQETQYF
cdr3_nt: TGCAGCGTACTGGACGGTAGACAAGAGACCCAGTACTTC

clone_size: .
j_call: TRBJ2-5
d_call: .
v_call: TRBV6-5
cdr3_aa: CASRSGRQETQYF
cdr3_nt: TGTGCCAGCAGGTCCGGGAGACAAGAGACCCAGTACTTC

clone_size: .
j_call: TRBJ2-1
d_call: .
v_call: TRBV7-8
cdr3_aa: CASSLDGGDRNEQFF
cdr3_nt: TGTGCCAGCAGCTTAGACGGCGGGGACCGCAATGAGCAGTTCTTC

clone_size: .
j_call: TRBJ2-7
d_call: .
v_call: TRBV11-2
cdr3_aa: CASSLEAGPDYEQYF
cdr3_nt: TGTGCCAGCAGCTTAGAGGCGGGGCCCGACTACGAGCAGTACTTC

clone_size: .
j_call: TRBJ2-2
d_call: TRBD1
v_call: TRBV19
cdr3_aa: CASSRGQGLWGNTGELFF
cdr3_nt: TGTGCCAGTAGTAGAGGACAGGGACTCTGGGGGAACACCGGGGAGCTGTTTTTT

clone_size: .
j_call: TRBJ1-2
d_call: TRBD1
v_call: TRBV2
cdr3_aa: CASSDLRTGAVGYTF
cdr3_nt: TGTGCCAGCAGTGACTTACGGACAGGGGCCGTTGGCTACACCTTC

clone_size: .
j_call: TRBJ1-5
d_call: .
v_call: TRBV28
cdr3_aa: CASSSYGTEVSQPQHF
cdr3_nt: TGTGCCAGCAGTTCCTACGGGACCGAGGTTAGCCAGCCCCAGCATTTT

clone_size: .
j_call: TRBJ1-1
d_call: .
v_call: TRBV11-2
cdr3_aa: CASGTGLEAFF
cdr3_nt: TGTGCCAGCGGGACGGGACTTGAAGCTTTCTTT

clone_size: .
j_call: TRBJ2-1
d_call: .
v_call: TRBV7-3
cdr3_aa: CASSLGGNSYNEQFF
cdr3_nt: TGTGCCAGCAGCTTAGGGGGTAACTCCTACAATGAGCAGTTCTTC

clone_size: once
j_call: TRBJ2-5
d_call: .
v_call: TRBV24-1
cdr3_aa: CATSDGGWETQYF
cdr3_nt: TGTGCCACCAGTGATGGGGGGTGGGAGACCCAGTACTTC

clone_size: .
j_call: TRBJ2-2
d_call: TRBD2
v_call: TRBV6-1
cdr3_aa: CASSEDGLAGGLELFF
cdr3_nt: TGTGCCAGCAGTGAAGATGGACTAGCGGGGGGGTTAGAGCTGTTTTTT

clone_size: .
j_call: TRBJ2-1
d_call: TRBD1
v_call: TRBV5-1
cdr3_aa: CASSSGQGGIDEQFF
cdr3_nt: TGCGCCAGCAGCTCCGGACAGGGAGGTATTGATGAGCAGTTCTTC

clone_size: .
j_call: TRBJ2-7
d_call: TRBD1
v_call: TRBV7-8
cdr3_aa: CASSLARDREVGEQYF
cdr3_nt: TGTGCCAGCAGCTTAGCCCGGGACAGGGAAGTGGGGGAGCAGTACTTC

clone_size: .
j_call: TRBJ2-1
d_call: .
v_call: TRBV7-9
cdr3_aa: CASSRVSAGSYNEQFF
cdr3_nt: TGTGCCAGCAGCAGGGTTAGCGCTGGGTCCTACAATGAGCAGTTCTTC

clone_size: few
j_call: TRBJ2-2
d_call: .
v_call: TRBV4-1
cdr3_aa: CASSRSKPNTGELFF
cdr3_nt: TGCGCCAGCAGCCGCAGTAAGCCGAACACCGGGGAGCTGTTTTTT

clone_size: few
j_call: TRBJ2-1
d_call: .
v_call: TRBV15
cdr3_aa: CATSRGDRSPHNEQFF
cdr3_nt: TGTGCCACCAGCAGGGGTGACAGGTCCCCCCACAATGAGCAGTTCTTC

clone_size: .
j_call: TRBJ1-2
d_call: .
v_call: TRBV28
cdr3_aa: CASSRIRLNYGYTF
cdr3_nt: TGTGCCAGCAGTCGCATTCGATTGAACTATGGCTACACCTTC

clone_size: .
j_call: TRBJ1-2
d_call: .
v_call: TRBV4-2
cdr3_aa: CASSRTISNYGYTF
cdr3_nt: TGTGCCAGCAGCCGGACGATATCTAACTATGGCTACACCTTC

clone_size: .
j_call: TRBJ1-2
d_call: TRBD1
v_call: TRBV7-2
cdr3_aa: CASSFPGGAYGYTF
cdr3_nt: TGTGCCAGCAGCTTCCCAGGGGGCGCATATGGCTACACCTTC

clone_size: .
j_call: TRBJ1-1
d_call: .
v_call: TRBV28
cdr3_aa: CASTQAFLAEAFF
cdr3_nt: TGTGCCAGCACCCAGGCGTTCCTGGCTGAAGCTTTCTTT

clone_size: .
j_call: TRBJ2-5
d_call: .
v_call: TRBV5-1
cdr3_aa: CASSHSSTTGETQYF
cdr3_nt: TGCGCCAGCAGCCATAGTTCGACAACGGGGGAGACCCAGTACTTC

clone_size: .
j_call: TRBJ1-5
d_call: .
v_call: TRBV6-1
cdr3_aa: CASSELQGHNQPQHF
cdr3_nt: TGTGCCAGCAGTGAATTGCAGGGGCACAATCAGCCCCAGCATTTT

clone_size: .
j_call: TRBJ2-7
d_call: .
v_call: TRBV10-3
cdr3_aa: CAISVSTGAYEQYF
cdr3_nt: TGTGCCATCAGTGTCTCGACCGGGGCCTACGAGCAGTACTTC

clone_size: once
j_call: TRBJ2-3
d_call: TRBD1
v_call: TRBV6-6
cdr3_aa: CASSRDRLSTDTQYF
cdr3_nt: TGTGCCAGCAGTCGGGACAGGCTTAGCACAGATACGCAGTATTTT

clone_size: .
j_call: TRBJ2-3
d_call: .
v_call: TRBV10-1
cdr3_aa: CASSPGGLTADTQYF
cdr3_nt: TGCGCCAGCAGCCCAGGGGGACTAACAGCAGATACGCAGTATTTT

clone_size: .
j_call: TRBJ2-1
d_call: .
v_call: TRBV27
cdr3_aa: CASSLRGVSYNEQFF
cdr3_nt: TGTGCCAGCAGTCTCAGGGGTGTGTCCTACAATGAGCAGTTCTTC

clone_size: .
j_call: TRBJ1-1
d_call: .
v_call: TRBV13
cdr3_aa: CASSPQPGHTEAFF
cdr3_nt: TGTGCCAGCAGCCCCCAGCCTGGGCACACTGAAGCTTTCTTT

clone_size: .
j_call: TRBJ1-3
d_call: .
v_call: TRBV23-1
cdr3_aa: CASPPMRGSGNTIYF
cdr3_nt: TGCGCCAGCCCCCCCATGCGGGGTAGTGGAAACACCATATATTTT

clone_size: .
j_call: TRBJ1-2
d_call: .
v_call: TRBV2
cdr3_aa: CASSGANASGYTF
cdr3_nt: TGTGCCAGCAGTGGGGCCAACGCGAGTGGCTACACCTTC

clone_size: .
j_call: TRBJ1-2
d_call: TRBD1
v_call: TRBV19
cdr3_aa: CASSIDRGRGYGYTF
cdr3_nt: TGTGCCAGTAGTATAGATAGGGGGCGCGGCTATGGCTACACCTTC

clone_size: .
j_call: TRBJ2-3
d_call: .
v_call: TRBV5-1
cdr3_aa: CASSFDWDTQYF
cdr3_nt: TGCGCCAGCAGCTTTGATTGGGATACGCAGTATTTT

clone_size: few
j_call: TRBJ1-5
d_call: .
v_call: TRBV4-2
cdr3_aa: CASSQGGLNQPQHF
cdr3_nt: TGTGCCAGCAGCCAAGGCGGACTAAATCAGCCCCAGCATTTT

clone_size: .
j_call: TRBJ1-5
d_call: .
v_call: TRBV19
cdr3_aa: CASSIRDGSYSNQPQHF
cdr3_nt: TGTGCCAGTAGTATCCGGGACGGAAGCTATAGCAATCAGCCCCAGCATTTT

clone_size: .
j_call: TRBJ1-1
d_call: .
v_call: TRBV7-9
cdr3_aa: CASSLGSWDTEAFF
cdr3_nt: TGTGCCAGCAGCTTAGGCTCCTGGGACACTGAAGCTTTCTTT